Following are 23 T cell receptor beta chains from one sample sequenced in a study of T cell repertoires in cytomegalovirus infection. TCRdb re-called the reads through MiXCR, storing one row per CDR3 protein. The sample consists of some 920,000 distinct CDR3 sequences, roughly 30% of them appearing once. These receptors have no known antigen. Sample: cultured CD8+ T cells from PBMCs, taken from culture after CMV antigen stimulation. The receptors stem from a human donor in good health (CMV status not recorded). Some clones in this sample may be carry-over from other donors' samples.

The gene calls are TRBV7-8 and TRBJ1-2; no clear D. The V and J ends lost 5 bases and 2 bases respectively, with 9 bases between them. Per germline, CDR1 SGHVS and CDR2 FQNEAQ. CDR3 length equals 13 residues. The CDR3, as DNA: TGTGCCAGCAGCGGGGAATTGAACTATGGCTACACCTTC. Its translation is CASSGELNYGYTF.

The chain recombines TRBV7-9 with TRBJ1-1; TRBD1 might be the D (6 bases). Germline CDR1 and CDR2: SEHNR and FQNEAQ (reference sequence). Trimming removed 9 bases from V and 6 bases from J, with 17 bases in between. The length of the CDR3 is 13 residues. The CDR3 DNA reads as TGTGCCAGGGGGGGGGCCGGGGGACCTGAAGCTTTCTTT. As protein: CARGGAGGPEAFF.

This clonotype was counted between two and nine times. The chain uses TRBV27 and TRBJ2-3; no definite D call. The CDR3 covers 15 residues. Germline CDR1 and CDR2: MNHEY and SMNVEV (reference sequence). V lost 2 bases, J lost 1 base, and 10 bases lay in between. The CDR3 DNA follows: TGTGCCAGCAGTTTAGTTTATACGGGCACAGATACGCAGTATTTT. It is translated as CASSLVYTGTDTQYF.

The J gene is TRBJ2-2, the V gene TRBV6-6; the match to TRBD2 covers 7 bases. V shed 7 bases and J 4 bases; nucleotides not matched to a gene: 12. Looked up from germline, CDR1 is MNHNY and CDR2 is SVGAGI (reference sequence). The CDR3 contains 16 residues. The DNA for the CDR3 is TGTGCCAGCACCCCACGGGGGGATCCTTTCACCGGGGAGCTGTTTTTT. It specifies CASTPRGDPFTGELFF.

J is TRBJ2-3 and V is TRBV19; 9 positions agree with TRBD1. The CDR3 has 16 amino acids. The junction had 9 bases not matched to a gene; V was cut back by 5 bases and J by 3 bases. Germline lookup yields CDR1 LNHDA and CDR2 SQIVND (reference sequence). The CDR3 bases are TGTGCCAGTAGTGTCCGAGGGACAGGGTTGACAGATACGCAGTATTTT. This encodes CASSVRGTGLTDTQYF.

This clonotype was detected a few times. This chain joins TRBV15 and TRBJ2-3; D may be TRBD2 (5 bases). Germline CDR1 reads LNHNV; CDR2 reads YYDKDF (reference sequence). V lost 1 base to trimming and J lost 3 bases, with 8 bases between them. The CDR3 loop spans 14 amino acids. CDR3 DNA: TGTGCCACCAGCAGAGTACGGGGAACAGATACGCAGTATTTT. Amino acid sequence: CATSRVRGTDTQYF.

The genes are TRBV6-1 and TRBJ2-1; maybe TRBD2 (6 bases). Germline lookup yields CDR1 MNHNS and CDR2 SASEGT. This CDR3 is 15 amino acids long. V lost 2 bases and J lost 4, with 12 bases in between. CDR3 in amino acids: CASSEYRLDYNEQFF. The CDR3 bases are TGTGCCAGCAGTGAATATAGACTAGATTACAATGAGCAGTTCTTC.

This clonotype was recorded once. The chain links TRBV15 to TRBJ1-1; D may be TRBD1 (5 bases). This CDR3 is built from 14 residues. Germline V CDR1 and CDR2: LNHNV, YYDKDF (reference sequence). V dropped 2 bases and J dropped 3 bases, with 10 bases sitting between them. CDR3 sequence: CATSRNSGDTEAFF. In nucleotides, the CDR3 is TGTGCCACCAGCAGAAACTCGGGGGACACTGAAGCTTTCTTT.

The CDR3 here is CSARDVGESQETQYF. The CDR3 DNA sequence: TGCAGTGCTAGAGATGTCGGGGAGTCCCAAGAGACCCAGTACTTC. This rearrangement joins TRBV20-1 to TRBJ2-5; D may be TRBD2 (5 bases). Trimming left V 0 bases short and J 1 base short, with 12 bases between. Germline loops: CDR1 DFQATT, CDR2 SNEGSKA (reference sequence). CDR3 length: 15 amino acids.

This chain joins TRBV27 and TRBJ2-4; possibly TRBD1 or TRBD2 for D (6 bases each). The CDR3 is 14 amino acids. CDR1 is MNHEY and CDR2 is SMNVEV in the germline V gene (reference sequence). CDR3 in DNA: TGTGTCACCACCGGGGGCGCTGCCAAAAACATTCAGTACTTC. This gives the protein CVTTGGAAKNIQYF.

This clonotype was counted only a few times. The genes are TRBV19 and TRBJ2-7; TRBD1 matches at 9 bases. CDR1 and CDR2 (germline): LNHDA, SQIVND (reference sequence). The CDR3 loop spans 16 amino acids. The J segment lost 5 bases and the V segment lost 5 bases, leaving 13 bases of the junction unmatched. The CDR3 sequence is CASSPWDRDWENEQYF. The CDR3 DNA sequence: TGTGCCAGTAGTCCATGGGACAGGGACTGGGAAAACGAGCAGTACTTC.

This clonotype was found a few times. J is TRBJ1-5 and V is TRBV5-4; D gene ambiguous. V lost 0 bases and J lost 3, with 13 bases in between. CDR3 length equals 16 residues. Germline lookup yields CDR1 SGHNT and CDR2 YYREEE (reference sequence). The CDR3 region has the DNA TGTGCCAGCAGCTTGGGACCCTCGGGTCTCAATCAGCCCCAGCATTTT. This codes for CASSLGPSGLNQPQHF.

This clonotype occurred a few times. V gene TRBV27 combines with J gene TRBJ2-1; D may be TRBD1 (7 bases). V gave up 2 bases and J gave up 7 bases, with 15 bases separating them. Germline V gives CDR1 MNHEY, CDR2 SMNVEV (reference sequence). This CDR3 comprises 15 residues. In DNA, the CDR3 is TGTGCCAGCAGTTTAGTGGCAGGGGGGTGGAATGAGCAGTTCTTC. Its translation: CASSLVAGGWNEQFF.

This clonotype came up many times. This sequence joins TRBV7-9 and TRBJ2-4; D remains unclear. The CDR3 covers 15 residues. V was clipped by 5 bases and J by 3 bases, with 14 bases between them. The germline V gene encodes CDR1 SEHNR and CDR2 FQNEAQ (reference sequence). The CDR3 loop is CASSAPWGIKNIQYF. The CDR3 DNA sequence: TGTGCCAGCAGCGCCCCGTGGGGAATCAAAAACATTCAGTACTTC.

V gene TRBV12-3 or TRBV12-4 combines with J gene TRBJ2-4; D might be TRBD1 (6 bases). With 3 bases removed from V and 8 bases from J, the gap between germline ends came to 11 bases. This CDR3 contains 13 residues. The CDR3 protein is CASSLYRADIQYF. CDR3 nucleotides: TGTGCCAGCAGTTTGTACAGGGCGGACATTCAGTACTTC.

This clonotype came up a few times. This chain links TRBV27 with TRBJ2-5; TRBD2 aligns across 8 bases. V shed 0 bases, J shed 3 bases, and the junction held 9 bases outside the gene matches. The CDR3 is 17 amino acids. CDR1 is MNHEY and CDR2 is SMNVEV in the germline V gene (reference sequence). The CDR3 DNA is TGTGCCAGCAGTTTATCGACTCCGGGACTAGGGGAAGAGACCCAGTACTTC. Amino acid sequence: CASSLSTPGLGEETQYF.

The chain uses TRBV4-1 and TRBJ2-1; TRBD1 agrees at 8 bases. The CDR3 is 16 residues long. The ends lost 5 bases at V and 6 bases at J; junction bases unmatched: 12. Germline V CDR1 and CDR2: MGHRA, YSYEKL. The CDR3 is CASSAFPGQAVNEQFF. The DNA for the CDR3 is TGCGCCAGCAGCGCATTTCCGGGACAGGCGGTCAATGAGCAGTTCTTC.

The V gene is TRBV7-9, the J gene TRBJ2-3; the match to TRBD1 covers 11 bases. CDR1 is SEHNR, CDR2 FQNEAQ, per germline (reference sequence). With V trimmed by 5 bases and J by 6 bases, 4 bases remained unmatched. CDR3 length: 14 residues. The CDR3 reads CASSRRDRGDTQYF. For the CDR3, the DNA is TGTGCCAGCAGCCGCCGGGACAGGGGGGATACGCAGTATTTT.

The chain has TRBV20-1 and TRBJ2-1; D unresolved. The germline CDR1 and CDR2 sequences are DFQATT and SNEGSKA (reference sequence). V was trimmed by 0 bases and J by 0 bases, leaving 12 bases between them. The CDR3 sequence is 16 residues long. Here the CDR3 DNA reads TGCAGTGCTAGAGATCCCAGGCTAAGCTCCTACAATGAGCAGTTCTTC. This codes for CSARDPRLSSYNEQFF.

The chain carries TRBV19 and TRBJ2-3; D uncertain. V lost 3 bases to trimming and J lost 2 bases, with 12 bases between them. This CDR3 is built from 15 residues. Germline V gene sequence: CDR1 LNHDA, CDR2 SQIVND (reference sequence). CDR3 protein: CASSIGWGNTDTQYF. For the CDR3, the DNA is TGTGCCAGTAGTATTGGGTGGGGAAACACAGATACGCAGTATTTT.

This clonotype has a single count. The chain uses TRBV27 and TRBJ2-1, with D possibly TRBD2 on 5 matching bases. The V end was cut by 5 bases, the J end by 4 bases, with 21 bases between. The CDR3 length is 17 residues. The V gene's germline CDR1 is MNHEY and CDR2 SMNVEV (reference sequence). This CDR3 reads CASSLLTSGNIYNEQFF. The CDR3 bases are TGTGCCAGCAGTCTCCTGACTTCGGGGAACATATACAATGAGCAGTTCTTC.

The CDR3 region is CASSSPRVEETQYF. The DNA of the CDR3 is TGTGCCAGCAGCTCCCCTCGCGTGGAAGAGACCCAGTACTTC. The chain employs TRBV7-9 and TRBJ2-5; D remains ambiguous. Trimming took off 4 bases at V and 3 bases at J, with 12 bases between the two ends. The CDR3 consists of 14 residues. Per germline, CDR1 SEHNR and CDR2 FQNEAQ (reference sequence).

V usage is TRBV23-1 and J usage is TRBJ2-7; D is perhaps TRBD1 (7 bases). TRBV23-1 qualifies as an ORF whose function is uncertain. The CDR3 runs 12 residues. With 0 bases removed from V and 12 bases from J, the gap between germline ends came to 12 bases. Here the CDR3 DNA reads TGCGCCAGCAGTCAATCGAAGCAGGGGGGGTACGTC. It is translated as CASSQSKQGGYV.